This T cell receptor (beta chain) appears in the sequencing data of a study of OX40 agonist ivuxolimab in advanced cancers. Study-wide background: Two patients with cutaneous melanoma and one with hepatocellular carcinoma, three in total, showed partial responses.

With 6 bases clipped from V and 3 bases from J, the junction kept 8 bases outside the gene matches. This CDR3 region has 15 residues. Germline V gives CDR1 MNHEY, CDR2 SVGAGI. TCRdb keeps only in-frame clones here, not all; method: immunoSEQ multiplex PCR. The sample records some 79,000 clones, about 93% being singletons. The chain joins TRBV6-5 to TRBJ1-5, with 7 bases identical to TRBD1. This clonotype was sampled from an adult with an advanced solid tumor such as melanoma, head and neck, liver or kidney cancer. The specimen comprised CD4+ or CD8+ T cells sorted from blood, sampled in a trial of the OX40 agonist ivuxolimab. The DNA for the CDR3 is TGTGCCAGCAGCCCCTTGACAGGGACCAATCAGCCCCAGCATTTT. Translation gives CASSPLTGTNQPQHF.